The 25 T cell receptor beta chains in this list originate from one sample, sequenced in a study. Cells sorted as Tregs were CD4+, CD25+ and CD127-/low. Each CDR3 protein is one row after TCRdb ran MiXCR on the 5' RACE reads. Of over 40,000 distinct CDR3 sequences in the sample, less than 25% are singletons; the top ten hold roughly 3.7%. Sequencing was done on a sample of Tregs sorted from blood. The receptors derive from a female donor with breast cancer.

This clonotype was picked up a small number of times. The chain combines TRBV4-1 with TRBJ2-7; D is unresolved. Deletions cut 2 bases from V and 3 bases from J, with 11 bases between. The CDR3 is 14 amino acids. Germline loops: CDR1 MGHRA, CDR2 YSYEKL. CDR3 region: CASSQYRGSYEQYF. As DNA, the CDR3 is TGCGCCAGCAGCCAATACAGAGGAAGCTACGAGCAGTACTTC.

In this sample, this clonotype turned up many times. CDR3 nucleotides: TGCGCCAGCAGCTTGGCCCCTAGCGGGATAAACCAAGAGACCCAGTACTTC. This codes for CASSLAPSGINQETQYF. The chain joins TRBV5-1 to TRBJ2-5; 9 bases match TRBD2. CDR3 length: 17 residues. Germline V CDR1 and CDR2: SGHRS, YFSETQ. The V and J ends lost 0 bases and 0 bases, in that order; junction bases with no gene match: 6.

The sample holds many counts of this clonotype. The rearrangement joins TRBV30 to TRBJ2-7, with 8 positions matching TRBD2. The CDR3 contains 13 residues. Looked up from germline, CDR1 is GTSNPN and CDR2 is SVGIG (reference sequence). V shed 0 bases, J shed 7 bases, and the junction held 5 bases outside the gene matches. The CDR3: CAWSVSGGEEQYF. CDR3 coding DNA: TGTGCCTGGAGTGTGTCGGGAGGGGAAGAGCAGTACTTC. The full variable domain, its missing parts supplied by reference TRBV30 and TRBJ2-7, is SQTIHQWPATLVQPVGSPLSLECTVEGTSNPNLYWYRQAAGRGLQLLFYSVGIGQISSEVPQNLSASRPQDRQFILSSKKLLLSDSGFYLCAWSVSGGEEQYFGPGTRLTVT.

This clonotype was counted a few times. J is TRBJ1-1 and V is TRBV5-5; a possible D gene is TRBD1 (5 bases). Germline-derived CDR1 and CDR2 are SGHKS and YYEKEE (reference sequence). This CDR3 has 16 amino acids. The V end lost 1 base, the J end lost 0 bases, and 13 bases lay between the germline ends. The CDR3 reads CASSLRTRSLNTEAFF. The CDR3 coding sequence is TGTGCCAGCAGCTTGAGGACACGTAGCTTGAACACTGAAGCTTTCTTT.

This clonotype was detected ten times or more. V gene TRBV9 combines with J gene TRBJ2-1; D is uncertain. The CDR3 has 12 residues. Germline V CDR1 and CDR2: SGDLS, YYNGEE. The V end lost 0 bases, the J end lost 6 bases, and 4 bases lay between the germline ends. The CDR3 DNA reads TGTGCCAGCAGCGTAGGTTCCAATGAGCAGTTCTTC. Translated: CASSVGSNEQFF.

This clonotype was picked up many times. The gene calls are TRBV20-1 and TRBJ2-1; D uncertain. The CDR3 is made up of 11 amino acids. Per germline, CDR1 DFQATT and CDR2 SNEGSKA (reference sequence). The germline V and J ends were trimmed by 4 bases and 7 bases, with 8 bases remaining between them. The CDR3 region is CSATPFNEQFF. CDR3 in DNA: TGCAGTGCTACCCCATTTAATGAGCAGTTCTTC.

The rearrangement joins TRBV12-3 or TRBV12-4 to TRBJ1-4; tentatively, D is TRBD1 (5 bases). Trimming removed 4 bases at V and 6 bases at J, with 15 bases between. The CDR3 is 15 residues long. The CDR3 here is CASSSRGTGYEKLFF. The CDR3 DNA follows: TGTGCCAGCAGTTCCCGAGGGACGGGGTATGAAAAACTGTTTTTT.

This rearrangement joins TRBV15 to TRBJ2-1; D is possibly TRBD1 (6 bases). This CDR3 is built from 16 residues. CDR1 is LNHNV, CDR2 YYDKDF, per germline (reference sequence). Trimming took off 1 base at V and 5 bases at J, with 15 bases between the two ends. This CDR3 is CATSRGGPPLDNEQFF. The CDR3 bases are TGTGCCACCAGCAGAGGGGGGCCCCCACTAGACAATGAGCAGTTCTTC.

This clonotype has at least ten counts. This chain links TRBV4-1 with TRBJ2-7; 9 bases agree with TRBD1. Germline-derived CDR1 and CDR2 are MGHRA and YSYEKL. V was clipped by 1 base and J by 4 bases; unmatched bases: 11. The CDR3 runs to 17 residues. The CDR3 spells CASSQATRDRVLYEQYF. The CDR3 region has the DNA TGCGCCAGCAGCCAAGCCACCCGGGACAGGGTACTTTACGAGCAGTACTTC.

This clonotype has at least ten counts. The chain uses TRBV12-3 or TRBV12-4 and TRBJ2-3; 10 bases line up with TRBD2. The V segment lost 7 bases and the J segment 2 bases; nucleotides outside the gene matches: 9. The CDR3 extends over 16 amino acids. The CDR3: CASIPGTSAFTDTQYF. In DNA form, the CDR3 reads TGTGCCAGCATTCCAGGGACTAGCGCGTTCACAGATACGCAGTATTTT.

Only a few counts were recorded for this clonotype. The rearrangement uses TRBV3-1 and TRBJ2-1; D unresolved. This CDR3 has 13 residues. Trimming removed 2 bases from V and 5 bases from J, with 7 bases in between. Germline V CDR1 and CDR2: LGHDT, YNNKEL (reference sequence). This chain's CDR3 is CASSQSLNNEQFF. The CDR3 nucleotides are TGTGCCAGCAGCCAATCGTTAAACAATGAGCAGTTCTTC.

CDR3 DNA sequence: TGTGCCAGCAGCGTTTCTAGCGGGGGGTACAATGAGCAGTTCTTC. Protein sequence: CASSVSSGGYNEQFF. This rearrangement joins TRBV9 to TRBJ2-1; 11 positions match TRBD2. V shed 2 bases and J 4 bases; nucleotides not matched to a gene: 2. Per the germline V gene, CDR1 is SGDLS and CDR2 is YYNGEE. This CDR3 comprises 15 residues.

The chain combines TRBV6-6 with TRBJ1-2; D call uncertain. Germline V gene lookup returns CDR1 MNHNY and CDR2 SVGAGI (reference sequence). V lost 2 bases, J lost 0 bases, and 16 bases lay in between. The CDR3 sequence is 17 residues long. The CDR3 coding sequence is TGTGCCAGCAGTTACATGCCAGGACCAAGAACTAACTATGGCTACACCTTC. Translating gives CASSYMPGPRTNYGYTF.

This clonotype was picked up many times. The chain employs TRBV27 and TRBJ2-1; 7 nucleotides line up with TRBD2. The germline V gene encodes CDR1 MNHEY and CDR2 SMNVEV (reference sequence). CDR3 length: 17 residues. V was clipped by 2 bases and J by 8 bases; unmatched bases: 15. CDR3 in amino acids: CASSLPVAGALLDEQFF. Here the CDR3 DNA reads TGTGCCAGCAGTTTACCCGTCGCGGGAGCGTTGTTGGATGAGCAGTTCTTC.

In its sample, this clonotype was seen a few times. V usage is TRBV9 and J usage is TRBJ2-1, with 11 bases that match TRBD2. CDR3 length: 17 amino acids. The junction had 9 bases not matched to a gene; V was cut back by 3 bases and J by 4 bases. CDR1 and CDR2 (germline): SGDLS, YYNGEE. The CDR3 nucleotides read TGTGCCAGCAGCGGAGATCCGGGACTAGCGGAATACAATGAGCAGTTCTTC. The encoded protein is CASSGDPGLAEYNEQFF. Filled out from reference TRBV9 and TRBJ2-1, the complete variable domain reads DSGVTQTPKHLITATGQRVTLRCSPRSGDLSVYWYQQSLDQGLQFLIQYYNGEERAKGNILERFSAQQFPDLHSELNLSSLELGDSALYFCASSGDPGLAEYNEQFFGPGTRLTVL.

The chain joins TRBV20-1 to TRBJ2-1, with 11 bases aligning to TRBD2. The CDR3 consists of 18 residues. Trimming cost V 2 bases and J 0 bases; bases outside gene matches: 9. Germline values: CDR1 DFQATT, CDR2 SNEGSKA (reference sequence). The chain's CDR3 is CSARRLAGGYSSYNEQFF. CDR3 in DNA: TGCAGTGCTAGAAGGCTAGCGGGGGGTTACAGCTCCTACAATGAGCAGTTCTTC.

The rearrangement joins TRBV20-1 to TRBJ2-2; no firm D call. The CDR3 is 11 residues long. The V gene's germline CDR1 is DFQATT and CDR2 SNEGSKA (reference sequence). V lost 5 bases to trimming and J lost 2 bases, with 3 bases between them. The CDR3 DNA sequence: TGCAGTGCTCTTAACACCGGGGAGCTGTTTTTT. Amino acid sequence: CSALNTGELFF.

This clonotype has ten or more counts. The CDR3: CASTQGQGGNEQFF. CDR3 sequence (DNA): TGTGCCAGCACCCAGGGACAGGGTGGCAATGAGCAGTTCTTC. This chain uses TRBV12-3 or TRBV12-4 with TRBJ2-1; 9 bases are a match to TRBD1. The CDR3 totals 14 residues. V lost 7 bases, J lost 6 bases, and 7 bases stayed unmatched.

The rearrangement joins TRBV3-1 to TRBJ2-3; D might be TRBD1 (5 bases). V gave up 1 base and J gave up 5 bases, with 13 bases separating them. The CDR3 loop spans 15 amino acids. Germline V CDR1 and CDR2: LGHDT, YNNKEL (reference sequence). Here the CDR3 reads CASSQGLLRGDTQYF. DNA for the CDR3: TGTGCCAGCAGCCAAGGTCTTCTTAGGGGAGATACGCAGTATTTT.

This clonotype occurred many times. The chain carries TRBV28 and TRBJ2-7; possible D gene TRBD1, 5 bases. The germline gives CDR1 MDHEN, CDR2 SYDVKM. The CDR3 length is 14 residues. Trimming stripped 7 bases from V and 2 bases from J, with 15 bases between. The CDR3 is CASTLPGQAYEQYF. Written as DNA, the CDR3 is TGTGCCAGCACCCTCCCTGGACAAGCCTACGAGCAGTACTTC.

At least ten counts were recorded for this clonotype. V gene TRBV20-1 combines with J gene TRBJ2-6; the D call may be TRBD1 or TRBD2 (5 bases each). Germline V gives CDR1 DFQATT, CDR2 SNEGSKA (reference sequence). The CDR3 sequence is 19 residues long. V was trimmed by 0 bases and J by 1 base, leaving 19 bases between them. DNA for the CDR3: TGCAGTGCTAGAGAGGGACCGACAATGAGAAATTCTGGGGCCAACGTCCTGACTTTC. Its protein is CSAREGPTMRNSGANVLTF.

The chain uses TRBV6-4 and TRBJ2-1, with 9 bases matching TRBD2. V trimming: 6 bases; J trimming: 9 bases; junction bases outside the gene matches: 9. The germline gives CDR1 MRHNA, CDR2 SNTAGT. This CDR3 has 14 amino acids. The CDR3 DNA reads as TGTGCCAGCAGCCCCGGGACTAGCTCTAGTGAGCAGTTCTTC. This encodes CASSPGTSSSEQFF.

This clonotype was observed a few times. The rearrangement uses TRBV7-2 and TRBJ2-2; D ambiguous. V was trimmed by 0 bases and J by 0 bases, leaving 8 bases between them. There are 16 residues in the CDR3. The germline V gene encodes CDR1 SGHTA and CDR2 FQGNSA. In DNA, the CDR3 is TGTGCCAGCAGCTTAGCACATATTACGAACACCGGGGAGCTGTTTTTT. The encoded protein is CASSLAHITNTGELFF. Full variable domain (missing parts from reference TRBV7-2 and TRBJ2-2): GAGVSQSPSNKVTEKGKDVELRCDPISGHTALYWYRQSLGQGLEFLIYFQGNSAPDKSGLPSDRFSAERTGGSVSTLTIQRTQQEDSAVYLCASSLAHITNTGELFFGEGSRLTVL.

This clonotype appeared many times. The CDR3, as DNA: TGTGCCAGCAGCGGTGATCAGGGACCATACGACGAGCAGTACTTC. Translating it yields CASSGDQGPYDEQYF. The gene calls are TRBV7-2 and TRBJ2-7; either TRBD1 or TRBD2 may supply D (5 bases each). Germline V CDR1 and CDR2: SGHTA, FQGNSA. CDR3 length equals 15 residues. Trimming took 5 bases from V and 5 from J, leaving 19 bases between them. Complete variable domain (other parts from reference TRBV7-2 and TRBJ2-7): GAGVSQSPSNKVTEKGKDVELRCDPISGHTALYWYRQSLGQGLEFLIYFQGNSAPDKSGLPSDRFSAERTGGSVSTLTIQRTQQEDSAVYLCASSGDQGPYDEQYFGPGTRLTVT.

There are a few counts of this clonotype. V and J are TRBV27 and TRBJ2-7, with TRBD1 identical over 9 bases. Per germline, CDR1 MNHEY and CDR2 SMNVEV (reference sequence). After removal of 5 bases from V and 2 bases from J, the junction contained 7 bases not matched to a gene. The length of the CDR3 is 15 residues. CDR3 sequence reads: CASSGQGSFPYEQYF. In DNA form, the CDR3 reads TGTGCCAGCAGTGGACAGGGGAGCTTCCCCTACGAGCAGTACTTC.